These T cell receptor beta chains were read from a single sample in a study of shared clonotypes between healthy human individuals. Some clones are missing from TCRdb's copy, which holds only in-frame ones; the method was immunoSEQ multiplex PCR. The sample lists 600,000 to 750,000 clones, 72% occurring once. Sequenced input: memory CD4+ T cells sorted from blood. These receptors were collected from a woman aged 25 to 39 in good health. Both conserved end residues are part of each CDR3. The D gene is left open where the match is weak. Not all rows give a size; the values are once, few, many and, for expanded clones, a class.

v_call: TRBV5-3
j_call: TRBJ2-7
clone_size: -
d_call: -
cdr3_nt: TGTGCCAGAAGCTTGGTGGGAGGGGGCTACGAGCAGTACTTC
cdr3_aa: CARSLVGGGYEQYF

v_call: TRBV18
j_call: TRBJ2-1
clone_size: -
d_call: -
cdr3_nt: TGTGCCAGCTCACCACCGAGTAGCGAGAGCTCCTACAATGAGCAGTTCTTC
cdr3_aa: CASSPPSSESSYNEQFF

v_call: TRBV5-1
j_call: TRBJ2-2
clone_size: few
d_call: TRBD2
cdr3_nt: TGCGCCAGCAGCCTAGCGGTGATGAGCGCCGGGGAGCTGTTTTTT
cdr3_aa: CASSLAVMSAGELFF

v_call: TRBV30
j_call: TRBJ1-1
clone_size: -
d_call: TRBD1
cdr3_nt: TGTGCCTGGAGTCCGGACAGGCTTGAAGCTTTCTTT
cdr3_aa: CAWSPDRLEAFF

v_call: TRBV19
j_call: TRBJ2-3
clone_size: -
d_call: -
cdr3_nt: TGTGCCAGTAAGGGGCTCCGTGGGCCAGATACGCAGTATTTT
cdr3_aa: CASKGLRGPDTQYF

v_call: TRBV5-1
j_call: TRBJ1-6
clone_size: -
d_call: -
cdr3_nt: TGCGCCAGCAGTACACGCCGGGGGAGCTCACCCCTCCACTTT
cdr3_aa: CASSTRRGSSPLHF

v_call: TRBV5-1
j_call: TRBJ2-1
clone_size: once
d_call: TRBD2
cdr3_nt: TGCGCCAGCAGCTTAGGACTAGCGGGATTCTATGAGCAGTTCTTC
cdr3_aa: CASSLGLAGFYEQFF

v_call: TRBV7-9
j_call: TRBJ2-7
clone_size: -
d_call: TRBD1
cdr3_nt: TGTGCCAGCAGCTCGTTCGACAGGGGGTCACGGGAGCAGTACTTC
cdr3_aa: CASSSFDRGSREQYF

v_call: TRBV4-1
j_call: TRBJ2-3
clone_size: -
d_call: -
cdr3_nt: TGCGCCAGCAGCCAAGAAACGGGAACCAGCACAGATACGCAGTATTTT
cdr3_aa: CASSQETGTSTDTQYF

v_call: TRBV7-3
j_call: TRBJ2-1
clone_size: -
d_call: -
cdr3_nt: TGTGCCAGCAGCCCGGACGGGACTTCAACCTACAATGAGCAGTTCTTC
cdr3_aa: CASSPDGTSTYNEQFF

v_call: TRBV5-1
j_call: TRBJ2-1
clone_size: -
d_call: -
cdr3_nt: TGCGCCAGCAGCTTGGGTTTTGGGGAGCGGAATGAGCAGTTCTTC
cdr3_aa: CASSLGFGERNEQFF

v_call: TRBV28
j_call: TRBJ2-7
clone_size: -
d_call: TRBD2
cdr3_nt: TGTGCCAGCAGTTTATCGCTAGCGGGGTCCTACGAGCAGTACTTC
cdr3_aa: CASSLSLAGSYEQYF

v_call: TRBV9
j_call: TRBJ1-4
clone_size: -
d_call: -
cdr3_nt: TGTGCCAGCAGCTCCAGTCAGGGGACTAATGAAAAACTGTTTTTT
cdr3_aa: CASSSSQGTNEKLFF

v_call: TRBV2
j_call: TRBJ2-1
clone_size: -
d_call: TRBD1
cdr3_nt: TGTGCCAGCAGTCCCACAGGGGGCGCGGGGAATGAGCAGTTCTTC
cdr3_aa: CASSPTGGAGNEQFF

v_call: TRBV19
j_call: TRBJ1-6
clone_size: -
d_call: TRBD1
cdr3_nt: TGTGCCAGTAGTTTGGACAGGGGGCATTCACCCCTCCACTTT
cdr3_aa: CASSLDRGHSPLHF

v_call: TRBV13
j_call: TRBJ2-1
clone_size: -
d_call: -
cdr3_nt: TGTGCCAGCAGCTTGATCACCTGGGGGGCGAGCTCCTACAATGAGCAGTTCTTC
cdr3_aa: CASSLITWGASSYNEQFF

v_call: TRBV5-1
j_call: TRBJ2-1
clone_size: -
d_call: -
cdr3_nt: TGCGCCAGCAGCCTCGACAGTTTAGGCTACAATGAGCAGTTCTTC
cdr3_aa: CASSLDSLGYNEQFF

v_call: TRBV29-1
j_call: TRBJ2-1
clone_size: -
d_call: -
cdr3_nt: TGCAGCGTTGGGTCTGTAAGCTCCTACAATGAGCAGTTCTTC
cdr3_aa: CSVGSVSSYNEQFF

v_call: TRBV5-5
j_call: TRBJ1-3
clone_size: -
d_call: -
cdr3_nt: TGTGCCAGCAGCGGAGGGAGCTCTGGAAACACCATATATTTT
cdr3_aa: CASSGGSSGNTIYF

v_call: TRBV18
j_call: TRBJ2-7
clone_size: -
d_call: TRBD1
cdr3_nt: TGTGCCAGCTCACCACCGGGACAGGGGAGGTACTTC
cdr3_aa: CASSPPGQGRYF

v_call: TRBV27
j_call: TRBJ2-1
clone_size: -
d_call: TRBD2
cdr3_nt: TGTGCCAGCAGGGGAAAGGGACTAGCGATGAGCTCCTACAATGAGCAGTTCTTC
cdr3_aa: CASRGKGLAMSSYNEQFF

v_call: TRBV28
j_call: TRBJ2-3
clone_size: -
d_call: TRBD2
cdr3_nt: TGTGCCAGCGCGGGGGGTTCAGGCACAGATACGCAGTATTTT
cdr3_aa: CASAGGSGTDTQYF

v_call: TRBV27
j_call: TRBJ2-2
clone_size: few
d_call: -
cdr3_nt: TGTGCCAGCAGCCGTATGCTAGGAGGGGGGCGGGCCGGGGAGCTGTTTTTT
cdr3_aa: CASSRMLGGGRAGELFF

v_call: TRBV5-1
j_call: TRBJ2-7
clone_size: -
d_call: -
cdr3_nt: TGCGCCAGCAGCTACGACAAACCCCGGCGGCAGGGTACCGAGCAGTACTTC
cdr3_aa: CASSYDKPRRQGTEQYF